A single sample gave rise to the 17 T cell receptor beta chains below, sequenced in a study of T cells in localized non-small cell lung cancer. This table comes from immunoSEQ multiplex PCR, and its TCRdb copy is limited to in-frame clones, with some not included. The table records roughly 31,000 clones, 89% of them present only once. The sequencing used peripheral blood, collected before any cancer treatment. Every receptor here comes from a woman aged 35 to 69 with stage I lung adenocarcinoma.

CDR3 loop: CASSLGVPGEDTIYF. The CDR3 nucleotides are TGCGCCAGCAGCTTGGGAGTCCCAGGGGAGGACACCATATATTTT. The chain has TRBV5-1 and TRBJ1-3; TRBD1 might be the D (6 bases). Per germline, CDR1 SGHRS and CDR2 YFSETQ. The V and J ends lost 0 bases and 8 bases respectively, with 15 bases between them. This CDR3 contains 15 residues.

V and J are TRBV5-1 and TRBJ2-5; 8 positions match TRBD2. The junction had 4 bases not matched to a gene; V was cut back by 2 bases and J by 4 bases. The CDR3 has 14 amino acids. CDR1 and CDR2 from the germline V gene are SGHRS and YFSETQ. CDR3 nucleotides: TGCGCCAGCAGCTTCGGGGGGGCCGGAGAGACCCAGTACTTC. This gives the protein CASSFGGAGETQYF.

The chain joins TRBV28 to TRBJ2-4; D gene ambiguous. This CDR3 has 16 amino acids. Trimming shortened V by 5 bases and J by 3 bases, and 17 bases separated the two germline ends. Germline CDR1 MDHEN, CDR2 SYDVKM. The CDR3 DNA sequence: TGTGCCAGCAGTATACTGCAGGCCACGGGCAAAAACATTCAGTACTTC. This sequence encodes CASSILQATGKNIQYF.

Here the CDR3 reads CASTPNGGGLETQYF. CDR3 nucleotides: TGCGCCAGCACCCCCAACGGGGGGGGATTGGAGACCCAGTACTTC. This chain connects TRBV5-1 to TRBJ2-5, with 8 bases identical to TRBD2. The length of the CDR3 is 15 residues. V gave up 6 bases and J gave up 5 bases; unmatched junction bases: 12. The germline gives CDR1 SGHRS, CDR2 YFSETQ.

This chain links TRBV28 with TRBJ2-3, with D uncertain. This CDR3 has 13 residues. The V end was cut by 8 bases, the J end by 0 bases, with 9 bases between. Germline CDR1 MDHEN, CDR2 SYDVKM. The chain's CDR3 is CASGPTSTDTQYF. CDR3 nucleotide sequence: TGTGCCAGCGGACCTACAAGCACAGATACGCAGTATTTT.

The V and J genes are TRBV18 and TRBJ1-3; tentative D call: TRBD1 (6 bases). The CDR3 has 18 residues. Germline V gene sequence: CDR1 KGHSH, CDR2 LQKENI. Trimming cost V 3 bases and J 0 bases, with 18 bases left between them. In DNA form, the CDR3 reads TGTGCCAGCTCACCCTCGAGGGGGGGGACCCTCTCTGGAAACACCATATATTTT. Translated, it gives CASSPSRGGTLSGNTIYF.

V and J are TRBV11-2 and TRBJ2-2; D is undetermined. This CDR3 is built from 16 residues. The germline V and J ends were trimmed by 4 bases and 1 base, with 13 bases remaining between them. Germline CDR1 reads SGHAT; CDR2 reads FQNNGV. This CDR3 reads CASSSIGRRNTGELFF. CDR3 coding DNA: TGTGCCAGCAGCTCTATAGGCAGGCGGAACACCGGGGAGCTGTTTTTT.

The V call is TRBV18, the J call TRBJ1-5, with D unclear. Germline values: CDR1 KGHSH, CDR2 LQKENI. This CDR3 spans 15 amino acids. Trimming took off 0 bases at V and 0 bases at J, with 6 bases between the two ends. As DNA, the CDR3 is TGTGCCAGCTCACCACCGTCAGTTAGCAATCAGCCCCAGCATTTT. It translates to CASSPPSVSNQPQHF.

The rearrangement uses TRBV7-9 and TRBJ2-7; TRBD2 aligns across 10 bases. CDR1 SEHNR and CDR2 FQNEAQ come from the germline V gene (reference sequence). There are 14 residues in the CDR3. J was trimmed by 7 bases and V by 6 bases; bases with no gene match: 9. CDR3 protein: CASRMSGGAEEQYF. CDR3 bases: TGTGCCAGCAGAATGAGCGGGGGGGCGGAAGAGCAGTACTTC.

This clone has more than one count but fewer than ten. The CDR3 here is CASSLGGQNTEAFF. The CDR3 DNA is TGTGCCAGCAGCTTGGGGGGGCAGAACACTGAAGCTTTCTTT. This chain joins TRBV5-6 and TRBJ1-1; maybe TRBD1 (6 bases). The CDR3 length is 14 residues. The V end was cut by 0 bases, the J end by 1 base, with 7 bases between. Per germline, CDR1 SGHDT and CDR2 YYEEEE.

Written as DNA, the CDR3 is TGTGCCAGCAGTCCCTACTCCGGGACACCGAACACTGAAGCTTTCTTT. Translating gives CASSPYSGTPNTEAFF. The chain couples TRBV28 to TRBJ1-1; D is perhaps TRBD1 (6 bases). Germline V gene lookup returns CDR1 MDHEN and CDR2 SYDVKM. CDR3 length equals 16 residues. Trimming pared 5 bases from V and 1 base from J, leaving 17 bases between.

The chain combines TRBV28 with TRBJ2-3; a weak D match, TRBD2 (5 bases). V was cut by 6 bases and J by 0 bases, with 13 bases left in between. Germline V gives CDR1 MDHEN, CDR2 SYDVKM. The length of the CDR3 is 15 residues. The CDR3 protein is CASSLPGGSTDTQYF. Here the CDR3 DNA reads TGTGCCAGCAGCTTGCCAGGAGGAAGCACAGATACGCAGTATTTT.

The V call is TRBV28, the J call TRBJ2-3; no reliable D call. Germline CDR1 MDHEN, CDR2 SYDVKM. The CDR3 has 13 residues. The ends were cut back, 8 bases at V and 4 bases at J, with 13 bases in the middle. The DNA of the CDR3 is TGTGCCAGCGGACCGGCAAACTCAGATACGCAGTATTTT. Encoded protein: CASGPANSDTQYF.

This clone was detected only a few times. The chain couples TRBV7-2 to TRBJ1-6; unclear D gene. Germline V gene sequence: CDR1 SGHTA, CDR2 FQGNSA. CDR3 size: 13 residues. V dropped 5 bases and J dropped 8 bases, with 10 bases sitting between them. The CDR3 DNA reads TGTGCCAGCAGCCCGGCCCGCTATTCACCCCTCCACTTT. This translates into CASSPARYSPLHF.

This chain links TRBV19 with TRBJ2-3; D perhaps matches TRBD2 (5 bases). The germline V gene has CDR1 LNHDA and CDR2 SQIVND (reference sequence). Trimming removed 8 bases at V and 5 bases at J, with 17 bases between. The CDR3 covers 14 residues. The CDR3 reads CASGLAGPGDTQYF. The CDR3 nucleotides are TGTGCCAGTGGGCTAGCCGGGCCCGGAGATACGCAGTATTTT.

The rearrangement joins TRBV7-3 to TRBJ2-3; 7 nucleotides match TRBD2. Per germline, CDR1 SGHTA and CDR2 FQGTGA. CDR3 length: 15 amino acids. Germline trimming cut 8 bases from V and 2 bases from J; bases unmatched to any gene: 10. The CDR3 loop is CASGPGGGATDTQYF. The CDR3 bases are TGTGCCAGCGGCCCGGGGGGTGGAGCCACAGATACGCAGTATTTT.

The chain recombines TRBV18 with TRBJ2-5; D possibly corresponds to TRBD1 (6 bases). Germline CDR1 reads KGHSH; CDR2 reads LQKENI. Between the trimmed V and J ends, which lost 4 bases and 3 bases, there was a span of 9 bases. This CDR3 comprises 13 residues. CDR3 amino acids: CASSLGQKETQYF. As DNA, the CDR3 is TGTGCCAGCTCACTAGGACAGAAAGAGACCCAGTACTTC.